Below are 24 T cell receptor beta chains sequenced from a single sample in a study of T-cell memory formation after mild COVID-19. TCRdb reprocessed the 5' RACE reads with MiXCR, giving one entry per CDR3 protein. This table holds around 450,000 distinct CDR3 sequences, 20% found once. Sample: PBMCs or a T cell subset sorted from them (not recorded which). All receptors come from an adult woman who had mild COVID-19 (a few samples of this study predate the infection). Cell type and time point are not known.

The rearrangement links TRBV18 to TRBJ2-1; 10 positions agree with TRBD2. This CDR3 has 18 residues. After removal of 3 bases from V and 0 bases from J, the junction contained 8 bases not matched to a gene. CDR1 and CDR2 from the germline V gene are KGHSH and LQKENI. CDR3 bases: TGTGCCAGCTCACCCCCGGGAGCTAGCGGGAGCTCCTACAATGAGCAGTTCTTC. Its protein is CASSPPGASGSSYNEQFF.

The rearrangement links TRBV27 to TRBJ2-1, with 9 bases lining up with TRBD2. CDR1 and CDR2 (germline): MNHEY, SMNVEV (reference sequence). This CDR3 is 15 amino acids long. The trim removed 6 bases at V and 7 bases at J, leaving 10 bases unmatched. DNA of the CDR3: TGTGCCAGCAGCAAACCTAGCGGGATGAGGAATGAGCAGTTCTTC. It encodes CASSKPSGMRNEQFF.

There are many counts of this clonotype. The rearrangement joins TRBV12-3 or TRBV12-4 to TRBJ2-7, with D perhaps given as TRBD1 or TRBD2 (5 bases each). V shed 3 bases and J shed 3 bases, with 9 bases lying between them. This CDR3 is built from 13 residues. Here the CDR3 DNA reads TGTGCCAGCAGTTTTGGTGGGGGCTACGAGCAGTACTTC. The encoded protein is CASSFGGGYEQYF.

This clonotype was counted only a few times. This chain connects TRBV5-1 to TRBJ2-5, with TRBD2 as a possible D gene (5 bases). Germline V lookup: CDR1 SGHRS, CDR2 YFSETQ. Trimming took off 4 bases at V and 2 bases at J, with 18 bases between the two ends. This CDR3 spans 16 amino acids. DNA for the CDR3: TGCGCCAGCAGCGGGGAACGGGGTAGGCTTCAAGAGACCCAGTACTTC. Translation gives CASSGERGRLQETQYF.

The chain employs TRBV6-2 or TRBV6-3 and TRBJ2-7; D perhaps matches TRBD1 (6 bases). The V and J ends lost 3 bases and 3 bases respectively, with 9 bases between them. CDR3 length: 13 residues. In germline, CDR1 is MNHEY, CDR2 SVGEGT. This CDR3 reads CASSYSQGYEQYF. DNA of the CDR3: TGTGCCAGCAGTTATTCACAGGGCTACGAGCAGTACTTC.

This clonotype was recorded a few times. V usage is TRBV24-1 and J usage is TRBJ2-3; 9 nucleotides agree with TRBD1. Germline V gene data show CDR1 as KGHDR and CDR2 as SFDVKD. CDR3 size: 15 residues. The V gene end was trimmed by 9 bases and the J gene end by 4 bases; junction bases not matched to a gene: 10. The DNA of the CDR3 is TGTGCCACCGGGCTCACAGGGGGCCTGGCAGATACGCAGTATTTT. Its translation: CATGLTGGLADTQYF.

This clonotype was observed a few times. The chain combines TRBV11-2 with TRBJ2-2; the match to TRBD1 covers 8 bases. CDR3 length: 15 amino acids. Trimming cost V 6 bases and J 4 bases; bases outside gene matches: 7. Germline-derived CDR1 and CDR2 are SGHAT and FQNNGV. In nucleotides, the CDR3 is TGTGCCAGCAGTGGGACAGGTCTACGCACCGGGGAGCTGTTTTTT. It is translated as CASSGTGLRTGELFF.

The rearrangement uses TRBV7-6 and TRBJ2-5; 8 bases line up with TRBD2. The germline V gene encodes CDR1 SGHVS and CDR2 FNYEAQ. This CDR3 spans 15 amino acids. Trimming cost V 5 bases and J 1 base; bases outside gene matches: 6. CDR3 loop: CASSRGGTLQETQYF. CDR3 sequence (DNA): TGTGCCAGCAGCCGCGGGGGGACCCTCCAAGAGACCCAGTACTTC.

J is TRBJ2-1 and V is TRBV14; D not resolved. Looked up from germline, CDR1 is SGHDN and CDR2 is FVKESK. CDR3 length: 15 residues. The V and J ends lost 5 bases and 0 bases respectively, with 11 bases between them. The CDR3 DNA sequence: TGTGCCAGCAGCTCGCTCCGAAGCTCCTACAATGAGCAGTTCTTC. Its protein is CASSSLRSSYNEQFF. The full variable domain, rest sourced from reference TRBV14 and TRBJ2-1, is EAGVTQFPSHSVIEKGQTVTLRCDPISGHDNLYWYRRVMGKEIKFLLHFVKESKQDESGMPNNRFLAERTGGTYSTLKVQPAELEDSGVYFCASSSLRSSYNEQFFGPGTRLTVL.

This clonotype was seen a handful of times. The chain employs TRBV12-3 or TRBV12-4 and TRBJ1-5; perhaps TRBD1 as D (5 bases). CDR3 size: 15 residues. Trimming shortened V by 2 bases and J by 5 bases, and 13 bases separated the two germline ends. The CDR3 region has the DNA TGTGCCAGCAGTTTAACGGGGGTTTCTTATCAGCCCCAGCATTTT. Translated: CASSLTGVSYQPQHF.

This clonotype was observed a handful of times. The chain combines TRBV4-2 with TRBJ1-2; unclear D gene. CDR1 and CDR2 from the germline V gene are LGHNA and YNFKEQ. Trimming removed 0 bases from V and 5 bases from J, with 10 bases in between. There are 14 residues in the CDR3. The CDR3 nucleotides read TGTGCCAGCAGCCAAGATCCGGCCGTATATGGCTACACCTTC. It codes for CASSQDPAVYGYTF.

The table lists this clonotype with a count of one. J is TRBJ2-3 and V is TRBV5-6; D call uncertain. The length of the CDR3 is 12 residues. Trimming took 4 bases from V and 5 from J, leaving 8 bases between them. Germline assignment: CDR1 SGHDT and CDR2 YYEEEE. The CDR3 sequence is CASSPLKDTQYF. The CDR3 DNA follows: TGTGCCAGCAGCCCGCTCAAAGATACGCAGTATTTT. The whole variable domain, filled in from reference TRBV5-6 and TRBJ2-3, reads DAGVTQSPTHLIKTRGQQVTLRCSPKSGHDTVSWYQQALGQGPQFIFQYYEEEERQRGNFPDRFSGHQFPNYSSELNVNALLLGDSALYLCASSPLKDTQYFGPGTRLTVL.

The V call is TRBV6-6, the J call TRBJ2-7; D possibly uses TRBD1 or TRBD2 (5 bases each). V shed 5 bases and J shed 2 bases, with 10 bases lying between them. Germline-derived CDR1 and CDR2 are MNHNY and SVGAGI (reference sequence). CDR3 length equals 13 residues. Written as DNA, the CDR3 is TGTGCCAGCAGTGGGGACGGTACCTACGAGCAGTACTTC. It specifies CASSGDGTYEQYF.

This clonotype showed up just a few times. The V call is TRBV29-1, the J call TRBJ1-5; D gene ambiguous. Trimming took 5 bases from V and 0 from J, leaving 8 bases between them. Germline assignment: CDR1 SQVTM and CDR2 ANQGSEA. This CDR3 is built from 13 residues. The DNA for the CDR3 is TGCAGCGTTAGGCTTTATAGCAATCAGCCCCAGCATTTT. Amino acid sequence: CSVRLYSNQPQHF. Full variable domain (rest looked up from reference TRBV29-1 and TRBJ1-5): SAVISQKPSRDICQRGTSLTIQCQVDSQVTMMFWYRQQPGQSLTLIATANQGSEATYESGFVIDKFPISRPNLTFSTLTVSNMSPEDSSIYLCSVRLYSNQPQHFGDGTRLSIL.

This clonotype was counted only a few times. The chain is built from TRBV7-8 and TRBJ2-7, with 7 bases identical to TRBD1. J gave up 4 bases and V 5 bases, and 8 bases lay outside the gene matches. Germline loops: CDR1 SGHVS, CDR2 FQNEAQ. This CDR3 spans 14 amino acids. This CDR3 is CASSPFSTGYEQYF. The CDR3 bases are TGTGCCAGCAGCCCCTTCTCGACAGGGTACGAGCAGTACTTC.

The chain carries TRBV12-3 or TRBV12-4 and TRBJ1-5; maybe TRBD1 (5 bases). Trimming left V 6 bases short and J 4 bases short, with 13 bases between. This CDR3 spans 14 amino acids. The CDR3 loop reads CASSLGPTNQPQHF. As DNA, the CDR3 is TGTGCCAGCAGCTTGGGACCTACTAATCAGCCCCAGCATTTT.

In its sample, this clonotype was seen a few times. The chain joins TRBV12-3 or TRBV12-4 to TRBJ2-1; 7 nucleotides agree with TRBD2. V gave up 4 bases and J gave up 2 bases; unmatched junction bases: 11. CDR3 length equals 17 residues. CDR3 protein: CASSSGGRAGTYNEQFF. CDR3 DNA sequence: TGTGCCAGCAGTTCTGGAGGGAGGGCCGGTACCTACAATGAGCAGTTCTTC.

The chain is built from TRBV7-2 and TRBJ2-7; unclear D gene. V dropped 7 bases and J dropped 6 bases, with 13 bases sitting between them. The CDR3 contains 12 residues. Germline CDR1 SGHTA, CDR2 FQGNSA. The CDR3 is CASTPSLGEQYF. CDR3 bases: TGTGCCAGCACCCCTTCCTTAGGCGAGCAGTACTTC.

This clonotype was observed a handful of times. This chain joins TRBV27 and TRBJ2-7; possible D gene TRBD1, 6 bases. The CDR3 totals 17 residues. V shed 1 base and J shed 7 bases, with 23 bases lying between them. CDR1 is MNHEY, CDR2 SMNVEV, per germline (reference sequence). CDR3 loop: CASSLYLVGQGRGEQYF. CDR3 nucleotide sequence: TGTGCCAGCAGTTTATATTTAGTCGGGCAGGGGCGCGGGGAGCAGTACTTC.

In its sample, this clonotype was seen once. The chain links TRBV20-1 to TRBJ2-1; 8 bases are a match to TRBD2. This CDR3 is built from 14 residues. Trimming removed 5 bases from V and 3 bases from J; junction bases left unmatched: 6. Looked up from germline, CDR1 is DFQATT and CDR2 is SNEGSKA (reference sequence). For the CDR3, the DNA is TGCAGTGCTCCCCGTAGCGGGAACTACAATGAGCAGTTCTTC. Translated: CSAPRSGNYNEQFF.

The gene calls are TRBV5-1 and TRBJ2-1, with 9 positions matching TRBD2. Unmatched junction bases numbered 7, after V lost 6 bases and J lost 0 bases. The CDR3 is 16 residues long. Looked up from germline, CDR1 is SGHRS and CDR2 is YFSETQ. DNA for the CDR3: TGCGCCAGCATGACCCGCGGGGGGGACTCCTACAATGAGCAGTTCTTC. This sequence encodes CASMTRGGDSYNEQFF.

The chain is built from TRBV16 and TRBJ2-3; maybe TRBD1 (6 bases). Trimming pared 4 bases from V and 1 base from J, leaving 18 bases between. From germline, CDR1 is KGHSY and CDR2 FQNENV. This CDR3 is 17 amino acids long. As DNA, the CDR3 is TGTGCCAGCAGCCTGTCAATGAGGGACATCCGCACAGATACGCAGTATTTT. Translating it yields CASSLSMRDIRTDTQYF.

This clonotype was detected only a few times. V usage is TRBV7-3 and J usage is TRBJ2-3; D uncertain. The ends were cut back, 5 bases at V and 2 bases at J, with 20 bases in the middle. This CDR3 is 17 amino acids long. Per the germline V gene, CDR1 is SGHTA and CDR2 is FQGTGA. The DNA of the CDR3 is TGTGCCAGCAGCCCAGGCTCGGCAGGACCTTTCACAGATACGCAGTATTTT. The encoded protein is CASSPGSAGPFTDTQYF.

The V and J genes are TRBV9 and TRBJ2-3; 13 bases agree with TRBD2. Germline V CDR1 and CDR2: SGDLS, YYNGEE. This CDR3 is 18 amino acids long. J lost 2 bases, V lost 4 bases, and 10 bases had no gene match. The CDR3 region has the DNA TGTGCCAGCAGCAACCCCACGGGACTAGCGGGGCTCACAGATACGCAGTATTTT. This sequence encodes CASSNPTGLAGLTDTQYF.